A single sample is the source of the 27 T cell receptor beta chains below, sequenced in a study of T cells after yellow fever vaccination. One entry per CDR3 protein, called by TCRdb with MiXCR from the 5' RACE reads. This table holds fewer than 100,000 distinct CDR3 sequences, 4.5% to 6% found once. This material consisted of CD8+ T cells sorted from PBMCs, taken 10 days after the yellow fever booster vaccination. The receptors shown here come from a man aged 18 to 30 who received the YFV17D yellow fever vaccine.

This clonotype has just a few counts. This chain connects TRBV4-1 to TRBJ2-7, with 10 bases that match TRBD2. With V trimmed by 2 bases and J by 3 bases, 4 bases remained unmatched. Looked up from germline, CDR1 is MGHRA and CDR2 is YSYEKL. The length of the CDR3 is 15 residues. As DNA, the CDR3 is TGCGCCAGCAGCCAACCTAGCGGGGGTTACTACGAGCAGTACTTC. Its translation is CASSQPSGGYYEQYF.

A few counts support this clonotype. J is TRBJ2-1 and V is TRBV19; TRBD1 matches at 9 bases. Germline V lookup: CDR1 LNHDA, CDR2 SQIVND (reference sequence). V gave up 2 bases and J gave up 2 bases; unmatched junction bases: 4. The CDR3 is 16 residues long. The CDR3 region is CASSISGQGTYNEQFF. The CDR3 DNA follows: TGTGCCAGTAGTATATCGGGACAGGGCACCTACAATGAGCAGTTCTTC.

This clonotype appeared a few times. The chain employs TRBV7-9 and TRBJ2-5, with 15 bases fitting TRBD2. The germline CDR1 and CDR2 sequences are SEHNR and FQNEAQ (reference sequence). The length of the CDR3 is 17 residues. Germline trimming cut 4 bases from V and 7 bases from J; bases unmatched to any gene: 10. Here the CDR3 reads CASSSGLAGGPGGTQYF. CDR3 DNA sequence: TGTGCCAGCAGCTCCGGACTAGCGGGGGGGCCAGGCGGGACCCAGTACTTC.

The chain recombines TRBV20-1 with TRBJ2-7; 9 positions match TRBD1. CDR3 length: 15 residues. Germline V gives CDR1 DFQATT, CDR2 SNEGSKA (reference sequence). The ends lost 6 bases at V and 0 bases at J; junction bases unmatched: 9. CDR3 nucleotide sequence: TGCAGTGCCTCTAAGGGGACAGGGATCTCCTACGAGCAGTACTTC. Residues: CSASKGTGISYEQYF.

There are a few counts of this clonotype. The gene calls are TRBV6-5 and TRBJ2-3; 12 bases line up with TRBD2. The J segment lost 5 bases and the V segment lost 3 bases, leaving 9 bases of the junction unmatched. The length of the CDR3 is 17 residues. Germline V gene data show CDR1 as MNHEY and CDR2 as SVGAGI. CDR3 nucleotide sequence: TGTGCCAGCAGTTATGCCTCGACTAGCGGGGGTCTAGATACGCAGTATTTT. This sequence encodes CASSYASTSGGLDTQYF.

The V call is TRBV27, the J call TRBJ1-1, with TRBD1 as a possible D gene (6 bases). Germline V lookup: CDR1 MNHEY, CDR2 SMNVEV (reference sequence). V lost 8 bases to trimming and J lost 1 base, with 17 bases between them. The CDR3 totals 15 residues. CDR3: CASGELQGTNTEAFF. DNA for the CDR3: TGTGCCAGCGGAGAGTTACAGGGTACGAACACTGAAGCTTTCTTT.

This clonotype has more than one count but fewer than ten. The V call is TRBV27, the J call TRBJ2-1; unclear D gene. This CDR3 spans 18 amino acids. V lost 0 bases to trimming and J lost 4 bases, with 19 bases between them. In germline, CDR1 is MNHEY, CDR2 SMNVEV (reference sequence). The CDR3 bases are TGTGCCAGCAGTTTATCGAAAGTTAATTTGGGCCGATACAATGAGCAGTTCTTC. Translating it yields CASSLSKVNLGRYNEQFF.

The table lists this clonotype with many counts. The V and J genes are TRBV6-4 and TRBJ2-2; D may correspond to TRBD1 or TRBD2 (5 bases each). The germline CDR1 and CDR2 sequences are MRHNA and SNTAGT. This CDR3 is built from 15 residues. Trimming took off 4 bases at V and 6 bases at J, with 15 bases between the two ends. The CDR3 loop is CASSVYPGPSGELFF. CDR3 in DNA: TGTGCCAGCAGTGTATATCCGGGACCGTCCGGGGAGCTGTTTTTT.

The chain combines TRBV12-3 or TRBV12-4 with TRBJ2-2; D is unresolved. CDR3 size: 11 residues. V was cut by 4 bases and J by 6 bases, with 3 bases left in between. CDR3 in DNA: TGTGCCAGCAGTTCCCCCGGGGAGCTGTTTTTT. It specifies CASSSPGELFF.

This rearrangement joins TRBV7-3 to TRBJ1-5, with a possible D match to TRBD1 (6 bases). Looked up from germline, CDR1 is SGHTA and CDR2 is FQGTGA. This CDR3 contains 15 residues. V was shortened by 7 bases and J by 0 bases, with 13 bases between the two germline ends. CDR3 amino acids: CASMEGGDSNQPQHF. In DNA form, the CDR3 reads TGTGCCAGCATGGAGGGGGGCGATAGCAATCAGCCCCAGCATTTT.

This clonotype was detected a few times. This chain links TRBV5-6 with TRBJ1-1, with D hard to call. The CDR3 loop spans 14 amino acids. The germline V gene encodes CDR1 SGHDT and CDR2 YYEEEE. V lost 2 bases, J lost 1 base, and 9 bases lay in between. The CDR3 protein is CASSFGESNTEAFF. The CDR3 DNA reads as TGTGCCAGCAGCTTCGGGGAATCGAACACTGAAGCTTTCTTT.

This clonotype was counted only a few times. V is TRBV19 and J is TRBJ2-2; no clear D gene. Trimming pared 8 bases from V and 0 bases from J, leaving 10 bases between. Germline loops: CDR1 LNHDA, CDR2 SQIVND (reference sequence). The CDR3 extends over 14 amino acids. CDR3 region: CASSWFANTGELFF. In nucleotides, the CDR3 is TGTGCCAGTTCCTGGTTCGCGAACACCGGGGAGCTGTTTTTT.

This clonotype was observed a few times. The chain carries TRBV11-2 and TRBJ2-5, with 7 bases that match TRBD2. The CDR3 totals 15 residues. Germline V gene sequence: CDR1 SGHAT, CDR2 FQNNGV. The junction had 16 bases not matched to a gene; V was cut back by 10 bases and J by 5 bases. The CDR3 sequence: CATTPGGLVIETQYF. CDR3 bases: TGTGCCACCACGCCGGGTGGACTAGTTATCGAGACCCAGTACTTC.

The rearrangement uses TRBV6-2 or TRBV6-3 and TRBJ1-3; D call uncertain. The germline gives CDR1 MNHEY, CDR2 SVGEGT. The CDR3 totals 11 residues. V was shortened by 6 bases and J by 4 bases, with 4 bases between the two germline ends. This chain's CDR3 is CASRFGNTIYF. The DNA of the CDR3 is TGTGCCAGCAGGTTCGGAAACACCATATATTTT.

The rearrangement joins TRBV9 to TRBJ1-4; D is undetermined. The V gene's germline CDR1 is SGDLS and CDR2 YYNGEE. V gave up 0 bases and J gave up 0 bases, with 12 bases separating them. The CDR3 has 17 residues. CDR3 loop: CASSVGGYTATNEKLFF. The CDR3 region has the DNA TGTGCCAGCAGCGTAGGCGGTTACACTGCAACTAATGAAAAACTGTTTTTT.

At least ten counts were recorded for this clonotype. The V and J genes are TRBV4-3 and TRBJ2-5, with a tentative D call TRBD2 (6 bases). This CDR3 is 16 amino acids long. Germline values: CDR1 LGHNA, CDR2 YSLEER. Trimming took off 1 base at V and 4 bases at J, with 16 bases between the two ends. Here the CDR3 reads CASSQADPGGAETQYF. DNA of the CDR3: TGCGCCAGCAGCCAAGCCGATCCAGGCGGGGCAGAGACCCAGTACTTC.

The V gene is TRBV9, the J gene TRBJ2-3, with a weak D call TRBD2 (5 bases). Germline V gene lookup returns CDR1 SGDLS and CDR2 YYNGEE. Trimming removed 5 bases from V and 0 bases from J, with 13 bases in between. This CDR3 spans 15 amino acids. DNA for the CDR3: TGTGCCAGCAGTCTAAGCGGATCTAGCACAGATACGCAGTATTTT. Translating gives CASSLSGSSTDTQYF.

The chain uses TRBV4-3 and TRBJ2-5; TRBD2 might be the D (6 bases). The CDR3 extends over 13 amino acids. V gave up 5 bases and J gave up 5 bases, with 12 bases separating them. Germline-derived CDR1 and CDR2 are LGHNA and YSLEER. The CDR3 spells CASSEEGRETQYF. The CDR3 DNA follows: TGCGCCAGCAGCGAGGAAGGGAGGGAGACCCAGTACTTC.

The chain is built from TRBV12-3 or TRBV12-4 and TRBJ2-7; no clear D. The CDR3 covers 12 residues. Trimming took off 6 bases at V and 2 bases at J, with 8 bases between the two ends. CDR3 nucleotide sequence: TGTGCCAGCAGCCCCGGACCCTACGAGCAGTACTTC. It translates to CASSPGPYEQYF.

This clonotype was counted between two and nine times. This chain uses TRBV11-2 with TRBJ1-2; D remains ambiguous. Germline V gene lookup returns CDR1 SGHAT and CDR2 FQNNGV. V lost 1 base and J lost 5, with 11 bases in between. The CDR3 has 14 residues. The DNA of the CDR3 is TGTGCCAGCAGCTTAGGCCCAGGACCGTATGGCTACACCTTC. Amino acids: CASSLGPGPYGYTF. Full variable domain (outside the CDR3, taken from reference TRBV11-2 and TRBJ1-2): EAGVAQSPRYKIIEKRQSVAFWCNPISGHATLYWYQQILGQGPKLLIQFQNNGVVDDSQLPKDRFSAERLKGVDSTLKIQPAKLEDSAVYLCASSLGPGPYGYTFGSGTRLTVV.

This clonotype has just a few counts. V usage is TRBV6-5 and J usage is TRBJ1-2; the match to TRBD1 covers 9 bases. The germline gives CDR1 MNHEY, CDR2 SVGAGI. The length of the CDR3 is 15 residues. The trim removed 0 bases at V and 6 bases at J, leaving 5 bases unmatched. The CDR3 region is CASSYSWTGVDGYTF. Written as DNA, the CDR3 is TGTGCCAGCAGTTACTCGTGGACAGGGGTCGATGGCTACACCTTC.

This rearrangement joins TRBV29-1 to TRBJ2-7; no clear D gene. The CDR3 sequence is 11 residues long. Per germline, CDR1 SQVTM and CDR2 ANQGSEA. V gave up 0 bases and J gave up 4 bases, with 4 bases separating them. The DNA for the CDR3 is TGCAGCGTTGAAGAGGGTTACGAGCAGTACTTC. It codes for CSVEEGYEQYF.

Turning to this clonotype: The junction and the germline gene differ at one end; a read error may be behind it. The chain joins TRBV2 to TRBJ2-1; unclear D gene. The germline gives CDR1 SNHLY, CDR2 FYNNEI. This CDR3 contains 15 residues. The CDR3, as DNA: TGTGCCAGCAGTGGGCTGGCAGACTCCAACAATGAGCAGTTCTTC. It translates to CASSGLADSNNEQFF.

In its sample, this clonotype was seen a few times. The CDR3 here is CASSLPDGVAGSQETQYF. The CDR3 nucleotides read TGCGCCAGCAGCTTGCCCGACGGGGTCGCAGGCTCCCAAGAGACCCAGTACTTC. J is TRBJ2-5 and V is TRBV5-1, with a possible D match to TRBD2 (5 bases). V dropped 1 base and J dropped 1 base, with 20 bases sitting between them. CDR3 length equals 18 residues. The germline gives CDR1 SGHRS, CDR2 YFSETQ. Drawing the rest from reference TRBV5-1 and TRBJ2-5, the complete variable domain is KAGVTQTPRYLIKTRGQQVTLSCSPISGHRSVSWYQQTPGQGLQFLFEYFSETQRNKGNFPGRFSGRQFSNSRSEMNVSTLELGDSALYLCASSLPDGVAGSQETQYFGPGTRLLVL.

This clonotype was counted only a few times. The V gene is TRBV5-6, the J gene TRBJ2-1, with D tentatively TRBD1 or TRBD2 (5 bases each). Germline CDR1 is SGHDT and CDR2 is YYEEEE. V lost 4 bases, J lost 6 bases, and 17 bases lay in between. The CDR3 has 15 amino acids. CDR3 residues: CASSLDRGRGNEQFF. In nucleotides, the CDR3 is TGTGCCAGCAGCCTGGATCGGGGAAGGGGCAATGAGCAGTTCTTC.

The sample holds a few counts of this clonotype. The chain couples TRBV13 to TRBJ1-1; D unclear. Trimming left V 2 bases short and J 4 bases short, with 11 bases between. Looked up from germline, CDR1 is PRHDT and CDR2 is FYEKMQ (reference sequence). This CDR3 has 14 amino acids. The CDR3 protein is CASSLRYTGTEAFF. CDR3 DNA: TGTGCCAGCAGCTTAAGATACACGGGCACTGAAGCTTTCTTT. The full variable domain, its missing parts supplied by reference TRBV13 and TRBJ1-1, is AAGVIQSPRHLIKEKRETATLKCYPIPRHDTVYWYQQGPGQDPQFLISFYEKMQSDKGSIPDRFSAQQFSDYHSELNMSSLELGDSALYFCASSLRYTGTEAFFGQGTRLTVV.

The CDR3 sequence: CASSGTTGAHEQYF. As DNA, the CDR3 is TGTGCCAGCAGCGGGACGACAGGGGCTCACGAGCAGTACTTC. The V gene is TRBV7-8, the J gene TRBJ2-7; 8 bases are shared with TRBD1. Germline trimming cut 5 bases from V and 5 bases from J; bases unmatched to any gene: 8. CDR1 and CDR2 from the germline V gene are SGHVS and FQNEAQ. The CDR3 sequence is 14 residues long.